These 4 T cell receptor beta chains were sequenced from one sample in a study of Graves' ophthalmopathy and Graves' hyperthyroidism. Amplification of the TCR beta CDR3 regions used RNA transcripts (as template). HTBI primers were used in a first-round RT-PCR, which preceded a second-round multiplex PCR. TCRdb called the multiplex PCR reads again in MiXCR, with one record for every CDR3 protein. The repertoire holds about 740,000 distinct CDR3 sequences, with roughly two fifths as singletons. The specimen sequenced was peripheral blood. The receptors shown here come from an adult man with Graves' ophthalmopathy.

This clonotype was counted only a few times. One end of the junction is discordant with germline, which a read error may explain. This rearrangement joins TRBV24-1 to TRBJ1-5, with 7 bases identical to TRBD1. The CDR3 contains 19 residues. The germline gives CDR1 KGHDR, CDR2 SFDVKD. CDR3 sequence (DNA): TGTGCCAGCAGTTCGCACCGGGACAGCTTCCATAGTAGCAATCAGCCCCAGCATTTT. Its translation: CASSSHRDSFHSSNQPQHF.

Points on this clonotype: Mismatch with germline at one junction end may stem from a read error. The chain recombines TRBV7-7 with TRBJ2-3, with a possible D match to TRBD2 (6 bases). CDR1 and CDR2 from the germline V gene are SSHAT and FNYEAQ (reference sequence). The CDR3 runs 13 residues. The CDR3 spells CASSLLASDTQYF. The CDR3 nucleotides are TGTGCTAGCAGCTTACTAGCATCAGATACGCAGTATTTT.

The chain links TRBV6-1 to TRBJ1-2, with unresolved D. The CDR3 contains 13 residues. Germline V lookup: CDR1 MNHNS, CDR2 SASEGT. Trimming removed 2 bases at V and 4 bases at J, with 8 bases between. CDR3 amino acids: CASSEFTVYGYTF. For the CDR3, the DNA is TGTGCCAGCAGTGAATTCACAGTCTATGGCTACACCTTC.

Turning to this clonotype: Given a much more abundant clone one base away, this may be a read error. The chain uses TRBV15 and TRBJ2-7; D gene uncertain. The CDR3 runs 14 residues. V was cut by 0 bases and J by 3 bases, with 9 bases left in between. Per the germline V gene, CDR1 is LNHNV and CDR2 is YYDKDF (reference sequence). The CDR3 DNA reads as TGTGCCACCAGCAGAGAAGCAGCATACTACGAGCAGTACTTC. This translates into CATSREAAYYEQYF.